Shown below are 20 T cell receptor beta chains from a single sample sequenced in a study of cytomegalovirus exposure and HLA in healthy donors. Primers for the PCR totalled 60 Vbeta and 13 Jbeta. Assay: immunoSEQ multiplex PCR; the TCRdb copy retains only in-frame clones and omits some. Among some 190,000 clones listed, approximately 81% were seen once. The sequenced sample consisted of PBMCs. Receptors were obtained from a male donor in good health and CMV-seronegative.

The chain joins TRBV18 to TRBJ2-7, with a possible D match to TRBD1 (5 bases). The V end lost 3 bases, the J end lost 5 bases, and 8 bases lay between the germline ends. The CDR3 totals 12 residues. From germline, CDR1 is KGHSH and CDR2 LQKENI. The CDR3 sequence is CASSPVQDEQYF. The CDR3 DNA sequence: TGTGCCAGCTCACCCGTACAGGACGAGCAGTACTTC.

The J gene is TRBJ2-1, the V gene TRBV30; 10 bases are shared with TRBD1. Trimming at V came to 5 bases and at J to 1 base, leaving 2 bases not matched to a gene. Germline V gene sequence: CDR1 GTSNPN, CDR2 SVGIG (reference sequence). CDR3 size: 14 residues. The CDR3 region has the DNA TGTGCCTGGGGGACAGGGGTTTCCTACAATGAGCAGTTCTTC. Protein sequence: CAWGTGVSYNEQFF.

This clone was observed once. V is TRBV7-2 and J is TRBJ2-1, with TRBD2 as a possible D gene (6 bases). Germline V lookup: CDR1 SGHTA, CDR2 FQGNSA. The germline V and J ends were trimmed by 5 bases and 7 bases, with 18 bases remaining between them. CDR3 size: 15 residues. CDR3 nucleotides: TGTGCCAGCAGCCCCCGGGGAGGCTTCGGGAATGAGCAGTTCTTC. Amino acids: CASSPRGGFGNEQFF.

The CDR3 nucleotides are TGTGCCTGGAGTGGAGCGGCCACAGTCTATGGCTACACCTTC. Amino acids: CAWSGAATVYGYTF. This chain joins TRBV30 and TRBJ1-2; no reliable D call. Trimming left V 1 base short and J 4 bases short, with 13 bases between. The CDR3 has 14 residues. The germline V gene encodes CDR1 GTSNPN and CDR2 SVGIG (reference sequence).

V usage is TRBV7-2 and J usage is TRBJ2-2, with a possible D match to TRBD2 (7 bases). The V gene's germline CDR1 is SGHTA and CDR2 FQGNSA. The CDR3 covers 16 residues. V dropped 2 bases and J dropped 5 bases, with 15 bases sitting between them. The CDR3 DNA follows: TGTGCCAGCAGCTTACGGGTGGGAGGGGGTACCGGGGAGCTGTTTTTT. Residues: CASSLRVGGGTGELFF.

This clone was detected ten times or more. V is TRBV18 and J is TRBJ2-2; 10 bases are a match to TRBD2. The V and J ends lost 3 bases and 6 bases, in that order; junction bases with no gene match: 16. Germline assignment: CDR1 KGHSH and CDR2 LQKENI. This CDR3 region has 19 residues. CDR3: CASSPRLLKRGGESGELFF. The CDR3 region has the DNA TGTGCCAGCTCACCGAGGCTTTTGAAGCGGGGGGGCGAGTCCGGGGAGCTGTTTTTT.

This chain connects TRBV21-1 to TRBJ1-1. TRBV21-1 is listed as a pseudogene. The CDR3 runs to 15 residues. CDR3 in amino acids: CASTKAVGENTEAFF. DNA for the CDR3: TGTGCCAGCACCAAGGCGGTCGGGGAGAACACTGAAGCTTTCTTT.

In its sample, this clone was seen once. The rearrangement joins TRBV7-2 to TRBJ2-3; perhaps TRBD2 as D (6 bases). Per germline, CDR1 SGHTA and CDR2 FQGNSA. V lost 5 bases to trimming and J lost 5 bases, with 23 bases between them. The CDR3 has 17 amino acids. CDR3 residues: CASSPRPGRDRLDTQYF. The CDR3 DNA reads as TGTGCCAGCAGCCCCCGGCCGGGGCGGGATAGATTAGATACGCAGTATTTT.

V and J are TRBV6-5 and TRBJ2-5, with D maybe TRBD1 (6 bases). Near its end, the DNA agrees better with TRBJ2-7, so the J call may be wrong. The V gene's germline CDR1 is MNHEY and CDR2 SVGAGI. The CDR3 has 14 amino acids. The CDR3 protein is CASRKDRTFYEQYF. For the CDR3, the DNA is TGTGCCAGCAGGAAAGACAGGACTTTCTACGAGCAGTACTTC.

This chain's CDR3 is CASHGTSGSPLHF. CDR3 in DNA: TGTGCCAGCCACGGGACAAGTGGGTCACCCCTCCACTTT. The gene calls are TRBV25-1 and TRBJ1-6; TRBD1 might be the D (6 bases). This CDR3 spans 13 amino acids. Germline V lookup: CDR1 MGHDK, CDR2 SYGVNS. Trimming removed 8 bases at V and 10 bases at J, with 15 bases between.

CDR3 protein: CASSLATGTGNTIYF. CDR3 nucleotides: TGTGCCAGCAGCTTAGCGACAGGGACTGGAAACACCATATATTTT. The chain employs TRBV7-2 and TRBJ1-3, with 7 nucleotides matching TRBD1. The CDR3 contains 15 residues. After removal of 0 bases from V and 2 bases from J, the junction contained 1 base not matched to a gene. Per the germline V gene, CDR1 is SGHTA and CDR2 is FQGNSA.

The V gene is TRBV9, the J gene TRBJ2-5; unclear D gene. Trimming left V 3 bases short and J 7 bases short, with 19 bases between. CDR1 SGDLS and CDR2 YYNGEE come from the germline V gene. CDR3 length equals 15 residues. The CDR3 DNA is TGTGCCAGCAGCGCTAACAGCTATTCAGTCTGGACCCAGTACTTC. This sequence encodes CASSANSYSVWTQYF.

The rearrangement joins TRBV2 to TRBJ2-6; TRBD1 is a possible D gene (5 bases). The CDR3 is 14 residues long. In germline, CDR1 is SNHLY, CDR2 FYNNEI. With 8 bases removed from V and 4 bases from J, the gap between germline ends came to 12 bases. The CDR3 DNA reads as TGTGCCAGCCTTCGGACACCAGGGGCCAACGTCCTGACTTTC. Encoded protein: CASLRTPGANVLTF.

The CDR3 loop reads CASSQQGARTDTQYF. The CDR3 DNA sequence: TGTGCCAGTAGTCAACAGGGGGCGCGTACAGATACGCAGTATTTT. V gene TRBV19 combines with J gene TRBJ2-3, with 9 bases identical to TRBD1. The CDR3 covers 15 residues. The germline V gene encodes CDR1 LNHDA and CDR2 SQIVND (reference sequence). The V segment lost 5 bases and the J segment 3 bases; nucleotides outside the gene matches: 6.

This rearrangement joins TRBV5-1 to TRBJ2-3, with 7 bases identical to TRBD2. This CDR3 is 12 amino acids long. V dropped 0 bases and J dropped 9; count of bases not matched to a gene: 1. Germline CDR1 SGHRS, CDR2 YFSETQ. The CDR3 DNA sequence: TGCGCCAGCAGCTTGGAAGCGGGGACGCAGTATTTT. Its translation: CASSLEAGTQYF.

The chain couples TRBV6-5 to TRBJ2-1, with 7 bases lining up with TRBD2. Looked up from germline, CDR1 is MNHEY and CDR2 is SVGAGI. The V and J ends lost 2 bases and 0 bases, in that order; junction bases with no gene match: 4. The CDR3 sequence is 16 residues long. This CDR3 is CASSYVRGSSYNEQFF. The DNA of the CDR3 is TGTGCCAGCAGTTACGTGCGGGGGAGCTCCTACAATGAGCAGTTCTTC.

This clone was counted only a few times. The gene calls are TRBV7-9 and TRBJ2-3, with D possibly TRBD1 on 6 matching bases. Germline CDR1 SEHNR, CDR2 FQNEAQ (reference sequence). V was cut by 2 bases and J by 4 bases, with 7 bases left in between. The CDR3 extends over 13 amino acids. The CDR3 loop is CASSLPGADTQYF. Written as DNA, the CDR3 is TGTGCCAGCAGCTTACCAGGGGCAGATACGCAGTATTTT.

This clone occurred a few times. The J gene is TRBJ1-5, the V gene TRBV19, with a weak D call TRBD1 (6 bases). Germline V gene sequence: CDR1 LNHDA, CDR2 SQIVND (reference sequence). This CDR3 comprises 14 residues. Trimming left V 3 bases short and J 6 bases short, with 12 bases between. CDR3 residues: CASSIGGAGQPQHF. The CDR3 DNA follows: TGTGCCAGTAGTATTGGGGGGGCGGGTCAGCCCCAGCATTTT. The full variable domain, in which reference TRBV19 and TRBJ1-5 provide the parts outside the CDR3, is DGGITQSPKYLFRKEGQNVTLSCEQNLNHDAMYWYRQDPGQGLRLIYYSQIVNDFQKGDIAEGYSVSREKKESFPLTVTSAQKNPTAFYLCASSIGGAGQPQHFGDGTRLSIL.

The V call is TRBV5-1, the J call TRBJ2-1; 7 bases line up with TRBD2. CDR3 length equals 16 residues. CDR1 SGHRS and CDR2 YFSETQ come from the germline V gene. The junction had 3 bases not matched to a gene; V was cut back by 0 bases and J by 0 bases. CDR3 sequence reads: CASSLGAGSSYNEQFF. The CDR3 DNA reads as TGCGCCAGCAGCTTGGGAGCGGGGAGCTCCTACAATGAGCAGTTCTTC.

The chain is built from TRBV5-1 and TRBJ1-2, with D possibly matching TRBD1 (6 bases). Trimming cost V 5 bases and J 8 bases, with 25 bases left between them. Germline CDR1 and CDR2: SGHRS and YFSETQ. This CDR3 spans 16 amino acids. CDR3 bases: TGCGCCAGCAGGACTGGAACCCAACAGGGTCATAACGGCTACACCTTC. Its protein is CASRTGTQQGHNGYTF.